What follows describes a single TCR beta chain. Trimming pared 4 bases from V and 0 bases from J, leaving 14 bases between. CDR3 length: 15 residues. The germline V gene encodes CDR1 SGHRS and CDR2 YFSETQ. Assay used: immunoSEQ multiplex PCR; TCRdb lists only in-frame clones, some missing. The sample consists of under 85,000 clones, roughly 93% of them appearing once. This record belongs to a study of control samples from healthy donors and cancer patients. Sequencing was done on a sample of PBMCs. The sequence derives from a woman aged 35 to 49 with lung cancer. The chain recombines TRBV5-1 with TRBJ2-7, with D hard to call. This chain's CDR3 is CASSDPREPSYEQYF. CDR3 nucleotides: TGCGCCAGCAGCGATCCAAGGGAACCCTCCTACGAGCAGTACTTC.